This T cell receptor (beta chain) was recorded in a study of blood T cell repertoires in COVID-19. Study context: Both acute and convalescent COVID-19 samples were obtained from the United States, Italy and Spain.

The CDR3 has 16 amino acids. Germline V lookup: CDR1 SGHAT, CDR2 FQNNGV. Unmatched junction bases numbered 6, after V lost 1 base and J lost 4 bases. Clones were sequenced by immunoSEQ multiplex PCR, and TCRdb holds only the in-frame ones, with some missing. The sample consists of about 64,000 clones, approximately 80% of them appearing once. This clonotype originated in a woman aged 55-75 years with acute or convalescent COVID-19. The chain combines TRBV11-2 with TRBJ2-1; 8 bases fit TRBD2. Sequencing was done on a sample of peripheral blood. CDR3 sequence (DNA): TGTGCCAGCAGCTTAGCGGGGGGGCCTTTATACAATGAGCAGTTCTTC. It yields the protein CASSLAGGPLYNEQFF.